This T cell receptor beta chain was found in a study of human T cells and chemical hapten exposure. Study-level background: The study sensitized with 2% DPC on a 2 cm by 2 cm patch of upper inner arm skin. Patch tests put 0.01% DPC on the upper back, read at 6 days. From small differences in pooled library volume came most of the variation in per-sample TCR yields.

Indicated time point: pre-sensitization, week 0. Noted treatment: therapeutic diphenylcyclopropenone sensitization with weekly scalp DPC. Findings of the study overall: In comparison with controls, expanded TCRs gave rise to a significantly larger number of large CDR3 similarity clusters.

MiXCR, applied by TCRdb to the RACE reads, yields one record per CDR3 protein. Here the sample spans 50,000 to 65,000 distinct CDR3 sequences, 5.5% to 7.5% being singletons. This clonotype was observed many times. The antigen is unknown. The source was whole blood, collected in connection with sensitization to the hapten diphenylcyclopropenone (DPC). The source is a woman aged 25 to 39 with alopecia areata. Some clones in this sample may be carry-over from other donors' samples.

The CDR3, as DNA: TGCGCCAGCAGCTTGGTACAGGTCCGGAACACTGAAGCTTTCTTT. It specifies CASSLVQVRNTEAFF. The chain links TRBV5-1 to TRBJ1-1; a weak D match, TRBD1 (5 bases). CDR1 is SGHRS and CDR2 is YFSETQ in the germline V gene. Trimming took 0 bases from V and 1 from J, leaving 10 bases between them. The length of the CDR3 is 15 residues.